Here is one TCR beta chain with its context. This clone's antigen is unknown. Within one base of it there is no much larger clone, and no base qualities were kept. Receptor libraries were prepared by the immunoSEQ multiplex PCR assay. In TCRdb, the immuneACCESS table is reduced to in-frame sequences with V and J assigned. These tables do not hold every clone; where another copy was compared, an unresolved V gene accounts for under half, and the others remain unexplained. The sample table records 35,000 to 40,000 clones; about 95% of these occur just once. The ten largest clonotypes hold around 0.37% of the sample. Inclusive of the bounding cysteine and phenylalanine, the CDR3 is 13 residues long. Only CDR3 DNA remains: 39 bases, in frame from the first base. CDR1 MNHNY and CDR2 SVGAGI were looked up in the germline V gene (reference sequence). Trimming leaves V shorter by 4 bases and J shorter by 5 bases, with the junction holding 4 bases beyond the gene matches.

These data belong to a study of T cell changes during pregnancy in multiple sclerosis (dated by TCRdb to between 2018 and 2021). Some background on the complete study: The study examined how the T cell repertoire changed over the course of pregnancy in women with multiple sclerosis.

The source material was CD4+ T cells from peripheral blood mononuclear cells, sampled in the second trimester of pregnancy. The rearrangement joined TRBV6-6 to TRBJ2-5; TRBD1 aligns with 7 central bases. This clonotype was sampled from a female donor with multiple sclerosis, enrolled in a pregnancy study. For the CDR3, the sequence is CASSSGQEETQYF. The DNA sequence follows: TGTGCCAGCAGTTCCGGACAGGAGGAGACCCAGTACTTC.